One and the same sample provided the 18 T cell receptor beta chains below, sequenced in a study of control samples from healthy donors and cancer patients (dated by TCRdb to 2018 to 2021). Library preparation was by the immunoSEQ multiplex PCR assay. The clones in this table, taken by TCRdb from immuneACCESS, are in-frame only. Not every clone is retained; where verified, under half of the shortfall comes from an unresolved V gene, and the cause of the rest is unknown. A total of 120,000 or so clones appear in this sample, roughly 90% of them only once. The ten largest make up less than 2.5% of the sample. The sequenced material came from blood. The receptors here all came from a young man in good health.

The V and J genes are TRBV18 and TRBJ1-2, with a possible D match to TRBD1 (5 bases). The CDR3 runs 14 residues. Trimming removed 2 bases from V and 2 bases from J, with 9 bases in between. Germline CDR1 and CDR2: KGHSH and LQKENI. The CDR3 loop is CASSPRRTNYGYTF. In nucleotides, the CDR3 is TGTGCCAGCTCACCAAGACGGACAAACTATGGCTACACCTTC.

J is TRBJ2-3 and V is TRBV5-1; 14 nucleotides line up with TRBD2. The CDR3 has 19 amino acids. V dropped 4 bases and J dropped 5; count of bases not matched to a gene: 15. The germline V gene encodes CDR1 SGHRS and CDR2 YFSETQ. CDR3 in amino acids: CASSLPGGLAGGAGDTQYF. CDR3 coding DNA: TGCGCCAGCAGCCTACCCGGAGGACTAGCGGGGGGAGCAGGAGATACGCAGTATTTT.

V usage is TRBV30 and J usage is TRBJ1-3, with D unclear. Trimming removed 1 base from V and 5 bases from J, with 3 bases in between. CDR1 and CDR2 from the germline V gene are GTSNPN and SVGIG (reference sequence). The CDR3 covers 11 residues. CDR3 DNA sequence: TGTGCCTGGAGTGACCGAAACACCATATATTTT. This encodes CAWSDRNTIYF.

This chain links TRBV11-3 with TRBJ2-7; D is perhaps TRBD1 (5 bases). The germline V gene encodes CDR1 SGHNT and CDR2 YENEEA. V shed 4 bases and J shed 1 base, with 11 bases lying between them. This CDR3 has 14 residues. The CDR3 protein is CASSSPTESYEQYF. In DNA form, the CDR3 reads TGTGCCAGCAGCTCCCCGACAGAATCCTACGAGCAGTACTTC.

The V call is TRBV30, the J call TRBJ1-5, with TRBD1 matching 7 bases. The germline CDR1 and CDR2 sequences are GTSNPN and SVGIG (reference sequence). The length of the CDR3 is 14 residues. V lost 2 bases, J lost 1 base, and 2 bases stayed unmatched. CDR3 region: CAWSPGQSNQPQHF. The CDR3 bases are TGTGCCTGGAGTCCGGGACAGAGCAATCAGCCCCAGCATTTT.

V is TRBV4-1 and J is TRBJ2-3; D is possibly TRBD2 (7 bases). Between the trimmed V and J ends, which lost 1 base and 2 bases, there was a span of 13 bases. Germline assignment: CDR1 MGHRA and CDR2 YSYEKL. CDR3 length: 16 amino acids. CDR3 nucleotide sequence: TGCGCCAGCAGCCAAGGGACAGCGGGATACACAGATACGCAGTATTTT. It translates to CASSQGTAGYTDTQYF.

The chain employs TRBV27 and TRBJ2-1; TRBD1 matches 7 bases. The trim removed 1 base at V and 15 bases at J, leaving 9 bases unmatched. Per the germline V gene, CDR1 is MNHEY and CDR2 is SMNVEV (reference sequence). The CDR3 spans 13 residues. This CDR3 is CASSLFDEGAPFF. CDR3 in DNA: TGTGCCAGCAGTTTATTCGATGAGGGGGCCCCGTTCTTC.

This chain joins TRBV4-1 and TRBJ2-2; 10 nucleotides line up with TRBD2. CDR1 is MGHRA, CDR2 YSYEKL, per germline. This CDR3 spans 17 amino acids. V gave up 0 bases and J gave up 11 bases; unmatched junction bases: 12. The CDR3 spells CASSQDLVSGGARELFF. The CDR3 DNA is TGCGCCAGCAGCCAAGATTTGGTCAGCGGGGGGGCCCGAGAGCTGTTTTTT.

V is TRBV19 and J is TRBJ1-6; no definite D call. Looked up from germline, CDR1 is LNHDA and CDR2 is SQIVND (reference sequence). V was trimmed by 6 bases and J by 0 bases, leaving 3 bases between them. The CDR3 extends over 13 amino acids. Written as DNA, the CDR3 is TGTGCCAGTAGGGGCTCCTATAATTCACCCCTCCACTTT. Translating gives CASRGSYNSPLHF.

The rearrangement uses TRBV3-1 (or the pseudogene TRBV3-2) and TRBJ1-1, with a possible D match to TRBD1 (6 bases). Trimming removed 1 base at V and 7 bases at J, with 19 bases between. From germline, CDR1 is LGHDT and CDR2 YNNKEL (reference sequence). The CDR3 sequence is 16 residues long. The CDR3 DNA is TGTGCCAGCAGCCAAGCCCCGAGATTGGGGGGCGATGAAGCTTTCTTT. Translated, it gives CASSQAPRLGGDEAFF.

This sequence joins TRBV18 and TRBJ2-7; no definite D call. V was shortened by 1 base and J by 3 bases, with 7 bases between the two germline ends. Germline assignment: CDR1 KGHSH and CDR2 LQKENI. The CDR3 is 13 residues long. CDR3 sequence: CASSPRGNYEQYF. Here the CDR3 DNA reads TGTGCCAGCTCACCACGGGGAAACTACGAGCAGTACTTC.

V is TRBV18 and J is TRBJ2-5; 9 nucleotides line up with TRBD1. Germline CDR1 and CDR2: KGHSH and LQKENI. J lost 4 bases, V lost 1 base, and 1 base had no gene match. The CDR3 runs 14 residues. DNA for the CDR3: TGTGCCAGCTCACCACAGGGACAGGGAGAGACCCAGTACTTC. This sequence encodes CASSPQGQGETQYF. Full variable domain (remainder filled in from reference TRBV18 and TRBJ2-5): NAGVMQNPRHLVRRRGQEARLRCSPMKGHSHVYWYRQLPEEGLKFMVYLQKENIIDESGMPKERFSAEFPKEGPSILRIQQVVRGDSAAYFCASSPQGQGETQYFGPGTRLLVL.

This sequence joins TRBV6-1 and TRBJ2-1, with 9 bases aligning to TRBD2. The CDR3 has 15 amino acids. Germline trimming cut 0 bases from V and 4 bases from J; bases unmatched to any gene: 1. Germline-derived CDR1 and CDR2 are MNHNS and SASEGT. The CDR3 nucleotides read TGTGCCAGCAGTGAAGCAAGCGGGGGGTACAATGAGCAGTTCTTC. This gives the protein CASSEASGGYNEQFF.

This clone was observed a handful of times. The CDR3 DNA reads as TGTGCCAGCAGCTTAGAGGCCACCGGGGAGCTGTTTTTT. It encodes CASSLEATGELFF. The rearrangement joins TRBV11-1 to TRBJ2-2, with D unresolved. V was clipped by 1 base and J by 4 bases, with 4 bases between them. Germline V CDR1 and CDR2: SGHAT, FQDESV (reference sequence). CDR3 length equals 13 residues.

This clone is a singleton in its sample. The gene calls are TRBV2 and TRBJ2-1, with 10 bases identical to TRBD2. V lost 1 base to trimming and J lost 4 bases; unmatched junction nucleotides: 4. This CDR3 spans 16 amino acids. Germline CDR1 is SNHLY and CDR2 is FYNNEI. CDR3 residues: CASSEGGLAPYNEQFF. CDR3 in DNA: TGTGCCAGCAGTGAAGGGGGACTAGCGCCTTACAATGAGCAGTTCTTC.

This chain joins TRBV4-3 and TRBJ2-1; 14 bases align to TRBD2. Unmatched junction bases numbered 8, after V lost 1 base and J lost 9 bases. The CDR3 contains 17 residues. Germline assignment: CDR1 LGHNA and CDR2 YSLEER. The CDR3 DNA follows: TGCGCCAGCAGCCAAGGTGGGACTAGCGGGAGCGGTGGTGAGCAGTTCTTC. This translates into CASSQGGTSGSGGEQFF.

V usage is TRBV24-1 and J usage is TRBJ1-2; possibly TRBD1 for D (6 bases). V gave up 4 bases and J gave up 8 bases, with 16 bases separating them. The CDR3 extends over 14 amino acids. CDR1 KGHDR and CDR2 SFDVKD come from the germline V gene. Here the CDR3 reads CATSDSGGADGYTF. For the CDR3, the DNA is TGTGCCACCAGTGACTCTGGGGGCGCGGACGGCTACACCTTC.

J is TRBJ2-1 and V is TRBV24-1; 11 nucleotides line up with TRBD2. With 10 bases clipped from V and 3 bases from J, the junction kept 1 base outside the gene matches. Germline assignment: CDR1 KGHDR and CDR2 SFDVKD. The CDR3 extends over 13 amino acids. The CDR3: CATGTSGYNEQFF. The CDR3, as DNA: TGTGCCACAGGGACTAGCGGCTACAATGAGCAGTTCTTC.